The 2 T cell receptor beta chains presented below share a single source sample, sequenced in a study of cytomegalovirus exposure and HLA in healthy donors. Primers: 60 Vbeta forward and 13 Jbeta reverse. Data came from immunoSEQ multiplex PCR; TCRdb stores just in-frame clones and leaves some out. Among 100,000 or so clones listed, roughly 15% were seen once. The specimen was PBMCs. The receptor set was obtained from a female donor in good health and CMV-seronegative.

The sample holds a few counts of this clone. The chain carries TRBV10-3 and TRBJ2-7, with 9 positions matching TRBD2. CDR1 is ENHRY and CDR2 is SYGVKD in the germline V gene. CDR3 length: 15 residues. Losses at the gene ends were 2 bases for V and 3 bases for J; bases not matched to a gene: 5. The CDR3 protein is CAISEMREGLYEQYF. CDR3 nucleotide sequence: TGTGCCATCAGTGAGATGCGGGAGGGCCTCTACGAGCAGTACTTC.

This clone has just a few counts. CDR3 residues: CASSLGTGKGYTF. The CDR3 DNA reads TGTGCCAGCAGCTTAGGGACAGGGAAAGGCTACACCTTC. This chain connects TRBV7-2 to TRBJ1-2, with 8 nucleotides matching TRBD1. V gave up 1 base and J gave up 8 bases; unmatched junction bases: 3. This CDR3 is built from 13 residues. The germline CDR1 and CDR2 sequences are SGHTA and FQGNSA.